These 19 T cell receptor beta chains share one sample of origin, sequenced in a study of cytomegalovirus exposure and HLA in healthy donors. The PCR employed 60 Vbeta primers together with 13 Jbeta primers. Repertoires were generated with immunoSEQ multiplex PCR, while TCRdb's copy carries only in-frame clones and drops some. In the table there are some 150,000 clones, 55% to 75% of which are singletons. Sequencing input: PBMCs. Receptors originate from a man over 45 in good health and CMV-seropositive.

Regarding this clone: The same CDR3 can be traced to other DNA sequences in this sample. This chain uses TRBV6-5 with TRBJ1-1, with D possibly matching TRBD1 (6 bases). Germline V gene sequence: CDR1 MNHEY, CDR2 SVGAGI. Trimming cost V 4 bases and J 4 bases, with 13 bases left between them. This CDR3 spans 14 amino acids. DNA for the CDR3: TGTGCCAGCAGTTCCTACAGGGTTGGCACTGAAGCTTTCTTT. Amino acids: CASSSYRVGTEAFF.

V is TRBV27 and J is TRBJ2-3; D is possibly TRBD2 (6 bases). Trimming pared 10 bases from V and 2 bases from J, leaving 13 bases between. The CDR3 consists of 13 residues. Germline CDR1 is MNHEY and CDR2 is SMNVEV (reference sequence). CDR3 in amino acids: CATHAGNTDTQYF. CDR3 DNA: TGTGCCACCCACGCGGGGAACACAGATACGCAGTATTTT.

V and J are TRBV6-6 and TRBJ2-7, with 8 positions matching TRBD1. CDR3 length: 14 amino acids. Germline V CDR1 and CDR2: MNHNY, SVGAGI (reference sequence). V shed 5 bases and J 0 bases; nucleotides not matched to a gene: 3. CDR3 nucleotides: TGTGCCAGCAGTACCGGGACAGGCTCCTACGAGCAGTACTTC. It is translated as CASSTGTGSYEQYF.

The rearrangement links TRBV19 to TRBJ1-1; 10 bases align to TRBD1. V gave up 6 bases and J gave up 5 bases; unmatched junction bases: 12. The CDR3 runs 16 residues. Germline CDR1 and CDR2: LNHDA and SQIVND (reference sequence). CDR3 sequence reads: CASRLNPPGQGTEAFF. The DNA for the CDR3 is TGTGCCAGTAGACTGAACCCTCCGGGACAGGGGACTGAAGCTTTCTTT.

This clone showed up just once. In nucleotides, the CDR3 is TGCGCCAGCAGCTTGGGAGCTAGTAGCACAGATACGCAGTATTTT. The encoded protein is CASSLGASSTDTQYF. This rearrangement joins TRBV5-1 to TRBJ2-3; unclear D gene. CDR1 and CDR2 (germline): SGHRS, YFSETQ. The CDR3 has 15 amino acids. V shed 0 bases and J shed 0 bases, with 8 bases lying between them.

CDR3 coding DNA: TGCAGCGTTGTGGGTTTGGAAACAGGGAAAGGTGATGAGCAGTTCTTC. Its translation: CSVVGLETGKGDEQFF. The V call is TRBV29-1, the J call TRBJ2-1; D perhaps matches TRBD1 (6 bases). Germline V CDR1 and CDR2: SQVTM, ANQGSEA. The V and J ends lost 4 bases and 8 bases respectively, with 24 bases between them. This CDR3 region has 16 residues.

The chain couples TRBV15 to TRBJ2-1; tentative D call: TRBD2 (5 bases). The V end was cut by 5 bases, the J end by 5 bases, with 16 bases between. The CDR3 is made up of 15 amino acids. The V gene's germline CDR1 is LNHNV and CDR2 YYDKDF (reference sequence). The CDR3 spells CATSGGELKHNEQFF. CDR3 sequence (DNA): TGTGCCACCAGCGGAGGTGAGCTCAAACACAATGAGCAGTTCTTC.

This chain connects TRBV10-3 to TRBJ1-5; the D gene is possibly TRBD1 (6 bases). The CDR3 runs 14 residues. Deletions cut 7 bases from V and 5 bases from J, with 15 bases between. The germline gives CDR1 ENHRY, CDR2 SYGVKD. The CDR3 DNA follows: TGTGCCATCACCGAAGGACCAGGGGATCAGCCCCAGCATTTT. Protein: CAITEGPGDQPQHF.

The chain uses TRBV4-2 and TRBJ2-2, with 8 bases that match TRBD1. This CDR3 region has 18 residues. Germline assignment: CDR1 LGHNA and CDR2 YNFKEQ. V lost 1 base to trimming and J lost 6 bases; unmatched junction nucleotides: 13. The CDR3 here is CASSQVLGQGAGSGELFF. In DNA form, the CDR3 reads TGTGCCAGCAGCCAAGTCCTGGGGCAGGGGGCAGGATCCGGGGAGCTGTTTTTT.

CDR3 sequence (DNA): TGCGCCAGCAGCTCGGGACTAGCGGAGGGCATTCAGTACTTC. As protein: CASSSGLAEGIQYF. This chain joins TRBV5-1 and TRBJ2-4, with 11 bases fitting TRBD2. V shed 3 bases, J shed 9 bases, and the junction held 5 bases outside the gene matches. Germline V gene sequence: CDR1 SGHRS, CDR2 YFSETQ. CDR3 length: 14 amino acids.

Only one count was recorded for this clone. The genes are TRBV25-1 and TRBJ1-4, with D tentatively TRBD1 (6 bases). Germline CDR1 and CDR2: MGHDK and SYGVNS. The CDR3 runs to 17 residues. V lost 3 bases, J lost 8 bases, and 22 bases lay in between. The CDR3 loop reads CASSEGPSPRGSEKLFF. CDR3 sequence (DNA): TGTGCCAGCAGTGAGGGACCCTCCCCCAGGGGTAGCGAAAAACTGTTTTTT.

V and J are TRBV7-9 and TRBJ2-7, with D perhaps matching TRBD1 (5 bases). Germline-derived CDR1 and CDR2 are SEHNR and FQNEAQ (reference sequence). The germline V and J ends were trimmed by 3 bases and 0 bases, with 9 bases remaining between them. The CDR3 contains 14 residues. The CDR3 bases are TGTGCCAGCAGCTTTGCAGGGAACTCCTACGAGCAGTACTTC. Amino acids: CASSFAGNSYEQYF.

The genes are TRBV5-4 and TRBJ2-1; 7 bases align to TRBD2. V lost 0 bases, J lost 2 bases, and 8 bases stayed unmatched. This CDR3 is 17 amino acids long. Looked up from germline, CDR1 is SGHNT and CDR2 is YYREEE (reference sequence). The CDR3 region is CASSLGITGGAYNEQFF. CDR3 nucleotides: TGTGCCAGCAGCTTGGGAATAACGGGAGGCGCCTACAATGAGCAGTTCTTC.

The V call is TRBV6-6, the J call TRBJ1-2; 9 bases agree with TRBD1. The J segment lost 8 bases and the V segment lost 0 bases, leaving 7 bases of the junction unmatched. CDR3 size: 15 residues. Per germline, CDR1 MNHNY and CDR2 SVGAGI (reference sequence). The CDR3 DNA reads TGTGCCAGCAGTTACTCCGGGACAGGGCAAGGCGGCTACACCTTC. This sequence encodes CASSYSGTGQGGYTF.

This chain links TRBV2 with TRBJ1-2; 10 nucleotides line up with TRBD1. This CDR3 is 15 amino acids long. Trimming at V came to 3 bases and at J to 4 bases, leaving 5 bases not matched to a gene. Germline CDR1 is SNHLY and CDR2 is FYNNEI. The CDR3 nucleotides read TGTGCCAGCAGTGACCCGGGACAGGGGATCTATGGCTACACCTTC. Its translation is CASSDPGQGIYGYTF.

This sequence joins TRBV2 and TRBJ2-1; 8 nucleotides match TRBD1. Germline CDR1 and CDR2: SNHLY and FYNNEI. V shed 4 bases, J shed 12 bases, and the junction held 17 bases outside the gene matches. This CDR3 region has 16 residues. The CDR3 reads CASSAELGQGISGQFF. CDR3 nucleotides: TGTGCCAGCAGTGCAGAGTTAGGACAGGGCATCTCGGGGCAGTTCTTC.

This clone was seen repeatedly, ten times or more. CDR3 protein: CASSPRGSGEGWYEQYF. Here the CDR3 DNA reads TGTGCCAGCAGCCCCCGAGGTAGCGGGGAAGGATGGTACGAGCAGTACTTC. The gene calls are TRBV7-2 and TRBJ2-7; 8 nucleotides line up with TRBD2. This CDR3 has 17 amino acids. Per the germline V gene, CDR1 is SGHTA and CDR2 is FQGNSA. V lost 5 bases to trimming and J lost 4 bases; unmatched junction nucleotides: 16.

V usage is TRBV2 and J usage is TRBJ2-2, with 9 bases lining up with TRBD1. The length of the CDR3 is 15 residues. CDR1 and CDR2 from the germline V gene are SNHLY and FYNNEI. Germline trimming cut 6 bases from V and 6 bases from J; bases unmatched to any gene: 8. In nucleotides, the CDR3 is TGTGCCAGCAGCCCCGTGAGGACAGGGGCCGGGGAGCTGTTTTTT. Translated, it gives CASSPVRTGAGELFF.

This clone was counted between two and nine times. CDR3 residues: CASSLLGGSERDTQYF. Here the CDR3 DNA reads TGTGCCAGCAGCTTACTCGGCGGGAGTGAGAGGGATACGCAGTATTTT. The chain joins TRBV7-2 to TRBJ2-3; TRBD2 matches at 7 bases. V lost 2 bases to trimming and J lost 6 bases; unmatched junction nucleotides: 11. The CDR3 is 16 amino acids. CDR1 and CDR2 (germline): SGHTA, FQGNSA.